A selection of T cell receptor beta chains follows, all from one sample in a study of tumor-infiltrating lymphocytes in primary liver carcinoma. TCRdb processed the multiplex PCR reads anew with MiXCR; each CDR3 protein has one entry. The table has a few hundred thousand distinct CDR3 sequences, around three fifths seen once; the top ten hold over 15%. Material: peripheral blood. These receptors were collected from a woman in her twenties or thirties with primary liver carcinoma and hepatitis B virus infection. Both conserved end residues are trimmed from each CDR3. D genes are given only for firm matches.

cdr3_aa j_call d_call v_call cdr3_length
ASNLAGGITGELF TRBJ2-2 TRBD1 TRBV7-6 13
ASSFRTGGNQKNIQY TRBJ2-4 TRBD1 TRBV28 15
ASSLAGTYYQETQY TRBJ2-5 . TRBV13 14
ATLWSDTGELF TRBJ2-2 . TRBV6-5 11
ASSLVDYDNEQF TRBJ2-1 . TRBV5-1 12
ASSPRGTGINYNEQF TRBJ2-1 TRBD1 TRBV19 15
ASSLFGSPYGYT TRBJ1-2 . TRBV7-8 12
SAGASYEQY TRBJ2-7 . TRBV29-1 9
ASSLDLLLAGGPSRGQF TRBJ2-1 TRBD2 TRBV11-3 17
SVPGGRTGELV TRBJ2-2 . TRBV29-1 11
ASSHAGGMVEAF TRBJ1-1 . TRBV16 12
ASSFQRELSEQY TRBJ2-7 TRBD2 TRBV7-9 12
ASSLEPSSGNAIY TRBJ1-3 . TRBV7-9 13
ARSTGLAQNEQF TRBJ2-1 . TRBV11-2 12
VSSSGRSNQPQH TRBJ1-5 . TRBV12-3/TRBV12-4 12
ASSFGQPPAGYGYT TRBJ1-2 . TRBV7-9 14
ASSITTSGAGELF TRBJ2-2 . TRBV7-9 13
ASSPDRGLQPQH TRBJ1-5 TRBD1 TRBV5-5 12
ASSRWGTSGTQY TRBJ2-5 TRBD2 TRBV4-1 12
ANSYTVNTEAC TRBJ1-1 . TRBV11-2 11
ASSYRENAEKLF TRBJ1-4 . TRBV6-5 12
ASSYWAARSGETQY TRBJ2-5 . TRBV6-5 14
ASLRSEAQY TRBJ2-5 . TRBV12-5 9
ASSPQGLATGEQL TRBJ2-1 TRBD2 TRBV14 13
ASSPDRTGQETQY TRBJ2-5 TRBD1 TRBV5-6 13
ASRGQGRDTQY TRBJ2-3 TRBD1 TRBV5-1 11
ASSRDTYEQY TRBJ2-7 . TRBV6-2/TRBV6-3 10
ASSLRSSYNSPHH TRBJ1-6 . TRBV12-3/TRBV12-4 13
ASSFRHGGPYEKY TRBJ2-7 . TRBV11-2 13
ASNLYLVSGRIDTQY TRBJ2-3 TRBD2 TRBV11-2 15
ASSETGKVDGTDTQY TRBJ2-3 . TRBV10-2 15
AGSLVGTEAF TRBJ1-1 . TRBV11-2 10
PSSYGRGVADTQY TRBJ2-3 . TRBV6-6 13
SVEGGTVCT TRBJ1-2 . TRBV29-1 9
ASSLTSTTYNEQF TRBJ2-1 TRBD2 TRBV7-9 13
ASSLDRDRGYEQY TRBJ2-7 TRBD1 TRBV11-2 13
ASSQEKAGGLAYNEQF TRBJ2-1 TRBD2 TRBV4-1 16
ASSSDSSNEQF TRBJ2-1 . TRBV6-2/TRBV6-3 11
ASGLNPDTQY TRBJ2-3 . TRBV12-5 10
ASSRLAGERTDTQY TRBJ2-3 TRBD2 TRBV7-8 14
ASSQDRANQPQH TRBJ1-5 . TRBV4-3 12
ASSYPDYPGTQY TRBJ2-3 . TRBV6-6 12
VTSPRLADKETQY TRBJ2-5 TRBD2 TRBV11-2 13
VSSSKQGNGYT TRBJ1-2 . TRBV11-2 11
ASSFAQAGYNEQF TRBJ2-1 TRBD2 TRBV11-3 13
SVVQGYDYT TRBJ1-2 . TRBV29-1 9
ASSSTSGRIVYEQY TRBJ2-7 TRBD2 TRBV12-3/TRBV12-4 14
AWSVLARGNEQF TRBJ2-1 TRBD2 TRBV30 12
ASSPMTGYNEQF TRBJ2-1 . TRBV11-2 12
SIGQGLGNTEAF TRBJ1-1 TRBD1 TRBV29-1 12
ASSQDWSRRNEQF TRBJ2-1 . TRBV4-3 13
ASSLTLVRRAYGYT TRBJ1-2 . TRBV6-5 14
ASSLARGSLAEAF TRBJ1-1 . TRBV5-1 13
ACRPGQISGRASGELF TRBJ2-2 TRBD2 TRBV6-1 16
ASSLDLRQSYEQY TRBJ2-7 . TRBV4-2 13